The clone carrying this TCR beta chain was counted only a few times. Its antigen remains unknown. As for time point: patch test 1, 2 weeks after DPC sensitization. The treatment: therapeutic diphenylcyclopropenone sensitization with weekly scalp DPC. The data were obtained in a study of human T cells and chemical hapten exposure. Across the study: 2% DPC applied to an approximately 2 cm by approximately 2 cm arm area sensitized donors.

The study, taken as a whole, reports: High-frequency TCRs, those above 1 in 1000, stayed the same after DPC sensitization.

TCRdb re-derived calls from the RACE reads in MiXCR, one entry per CDR3 protein. Of approximately 70,000 distinct CDR3 sequences in the sample, 9.8% were seen once. This receptor was taken from a middle-aged woman with alopecia areata. Some clones in this sample may be carry-over from other donors' samples. This specimen was whole blood, taken in connection with sensitization to the hapten diphenylcyclopropenone (DPC).

CDR3 DNA sequence: TGTGCCATCAGTGATCGGGGAACCCCCGGGGACAGTTCCTACGAGCAGTACTTC. It specifies CAISDRGTPGDSSYEQYF. The chain uses TRBV10-3 and TRBJ2-7, with TRBD1 identical over 7 bases. The junction had 15 bases not matched to a gene; V was cut back by 3 bases and J by 1 base. The CDR3 spans 18 residues. CDR1 is ENHRY and CDR2 is SYGVKD in the germline V gene.